This T cell receptor (beta chain) originates from a study of neoadjuvant anti-PD-1 for oral cavity cancer. On the study more broadly: Most patients had three to four biweekly doses of 3 mg/kg nivolumab before resection. Regarding the study as a whole: Only three patients per response group were TCR-analyzed; validation needed. After neoadjuvant nivolumab, PBMC T cell clonality was significantly higher in non-responders than responders.

Blood cells were analyzed directly, without culture or expansion. Measured with immunoSEQ multiplex PCR; TCRdb has only the in-frame clones, and not every one. The sample yields tens of thousands of clones, around 82% seen once. Regarding this clone: The antigen is undetermined.

The CDR3 is made up of 15 amino acids. The ends were cut back, 2 bases at V and 2 bases at J, with 11 bases in the middle. Germline CDR1 reads SGHRS; CDR2 reads YFSETQ. The chain uses TRBV5-1 and TRBJ2-1; D tentatively fits TRBD1 or TRBD2 (5 bases each). The sequence was obtained from a person aged 40-85 years with oral cavity squamous cell carcinoma. The sample here was PBMCs, taken before nivolumab (anti-PD-1) treatment. CDR3 DNA sequence: TGCGCCAGCAGCTTTGTAGGGACCCCCTACAATGAGCAGTTCTTC. Translation: CASSFVGTPYNEQFF. Filled out from reference TRBV5-1 and TRBJ2-1, the complete variable domain reads KAGVTQTPRYLIKTRGQQVTLSCSPISGHRSVSWYQQTPGQGLQFLFEYFSETQRNKGNFPGRFSGRQFSNSRSEMNVSTLELGDSALYLCASSFVGTPYNEQFFGPGTRLTVL.